This T cell receptor (beta chain) was sequenced for a study of cytomegalovirus exposure and HLA in healthy donors. In the study overall: Of the donors genotyped, several hundred in all, about 81% fell in the Caucasian-associated ancestry cluster. Study observations and caveats: Most TCR sequences were uncommon, yet certain public TCRs appeared in many donors.

Donors likely had unrecorded immune exposures despite being nominally healthy when sampled. Comments on this clone: Antigen specificity is unknown.

PCR involved 60 Vbeta and 13 Jbeta primers. The authors' processing: Among the unique TCR beta chains that a later analysis counted, some 73 million in all, 9.5 million to 12 million were shared. The data were produced by immunoSEQ multiplex PCR, yet TCRdb's version contains in-frame clones alone and is incomplete. From that table come the V and J calls and clone size; the DNA was used to work out D and trimming. The repertoire holds 95,000 to 150,000 clones, with about 78% as singletons. V gave up 1 base and J gave up 0 bases; unmatched junction bases: 3. Germline V gives CDR1 LGHNT, CDR2 FRNRAP. This CDR3 has 16 amino acids.

The rearrangement links TRBV12-5 to TRBJ1-5, with 7 bases matching TRBD1. The sample consisted of PBMCs. This clonotype originated in a woman aged 35 to 49 in good health and CMV-seropositive. In nucleotides, the CDR3 is TGTGCTAGTGGTTTGGCGGGACAGAATAGCAATCAGCCCCAGCATTTT. Translating gives CASGLAGQNSNQPQHF.